Following are 31 T cell receptor beta chains from one sample sequenced in a study of cytomegalovirus exposure and HLA in healthy donors. Only in-frame clones appear in the TCRdb table, and some are missing; sequencing was by immunoSEQ multiplex PCR. The sample consists of 220,000 or so clones, approximately 88% of them appearing once. Sequenced sample: PBMCs. These receptors were obtained from a woman in her 30s in good health and CMV-seropositive.

The V and J genes are TRBV30 and TRBJ2-5; no firm D call. V was shortened by 0 bases and J by 7 bases, with 18 bases between the two germline ends. Germline-derived CDR1 and CDR2 are GTSNPN and SVGIG (reference sequence). The CDR3 has 15 amino acids. The CDR3 is CAWSVPDAAHGTQYF. CDR3 DNA: TGTGCCTGGAGTGTACCCGACGCTGCACATGGGACCCAGTACTTC.

V gene TRBV10-3 combines with J gene TRBJ2-1; D is perhaps TRBD2 (6 bases). Trimming left V 0 bases short and J 7 bases short, with 13 bases between. CDR1 is ENHRY, CDR2 SYGVKD, per germline. The CDR3 length is 15 residues. DNA for the CDR3: TGTGCCATCAGTGAGTCGACCCTGACTAGAAATGAGCAGTTCTTC. It specifies CAISESTLTRNEQFF.

This chain connects TRBV5-1 to TRBJ2-5, with 7 bases identical to TRBD2. V trimming: 3 bases; J trimming: 2 bases; junction bases outside the gene matches: 7. Germline V CDR1 and CDR2: SGHRS, YFSETQ. The CDR3 runs to 15 residues. The CDR3 reads CASSSLLAAQETQYF. The CDR3 nucleotides read TGCGCCAGCAGCTCTCTCCTAGCGGCTCAAGAGACCCAGTACTTC.

The chain joins TRBV6-1 to TRBJ1-1; D uncertain. Trimming shortened V by 6 bases and J by 3 bases, and 17 bases separated the two germline ends. Germline CDR1 and CDR2: MNHNS and SASEGT. The CDR3 spans 15 residues. Here the CDR3 reads CASREGGGGDTEAFF. CDR3 sequence (DNA): TGTGCCAGCAGGGAGGGAGGAGGTGGGGACACTGAAGCTTTCTTT.

The J gene is TRBJ2-7, the V gene TRBV9; 8 bases match TRBD1. With V trimmed by 3 bases and J by 9 bases, 17 bases remained unmatched. CDR1 is SGDLS, CDR2 YYNGEE, per germline. The CDR3 contains 16 residues. The CDR3 protein is CASSDNPGQALWRQYF. CDR3 nucleotides: TGTGCCAGCAGCGATAATCCGGGACAGGCCCTTTGGCGGCAGTACTTC.

This chain joins TRBV6-5 and TRBJ2-5, with D uncertain. Between the trimmed V and J ends, which lost 5 bases and 5 bases, there was a span of 12 bases. Germline CDR1 MNHEY, CDR2 SVGAGI. The CDR3 has 13 residues. The CDR3 reads CASSLSRRETQYF. The CDR3 nucleotides are TGTGCCAGCAGTCTCTCCCGAAGGGAGACCCAGTACTTC.

The J gene is TRBJ1-1, the V gene TRBV18, with unresolved D. CDR1 KGHSH and CDR2 LQKENI come from the germline V gene. The CDR3 covers 11 residues. Trimming shortened V by 6 bases and J by 3 bases, and 5 bases separated the two germline ends. The CDR3, as DNA: TGTGCCAGCTCCTTCGACACTGAAGCTTTCTTT. The encoded protein is CASSFDTEAFF. Full variable domain (rest looked up from reference TRBV18 and TRBJ1-1): NAGVMQNPRHLVRRRGQEARLRCSPMKGHSHVYWYRQLPEEGLKFMVYLQKENIIDESGMPKERFSAEFPKEGPSILRIQQVVRGDSAAYFCASSFDTEAFFGQGTRLTVV.

The genes are TRBV30 and TRBJ1-2, with D perhaps TRBD1 (5 bases). Trimming left V 2 bases short and J 5 bases short, with 9 bases between. Germline V gives CDR1 GTSNPN, CDR2 SVGIG (reference sequence). The length of the CDR3 is 12 residues. CDR3 bases: TGTGCCTGGAGTAAACAGGCTTATGGCTACACCTTC. Amino acids: CAWSKQAYGYTF.

This clone was detected a few times. The rearrangement uses TRBV2 and TRBJ1-2, with 9 bases lining up with TRBD1. V was pared by 2 bases and J by 5 bases, with 12 bases of the junction left unmatched. Germline-derived CDR1 and CDR2 are SNHLY and FYNNEI. The CDR3 runs to 17 residues. The CDR3 DNA sequence: TGTGCCAGCAGTGAACGTCTTATTACAGGGGGCAGATATGGCTACACCTTC. Amino acids: CASSERLITGGRYGYTF.

The chain uses TRBV30 and TRBJ1-1, with no clear D. CDR3 length: 14 residues. Trimming removed 0 bases at V and 11 bases at J, with 19 bases between. Germline lookup yields CDR1 GTSNPN and CDR2 SVGIG (reference sequence). Here the CDR3 DNA reads TGTGCCTGGAGTGTAGAATTTGAGGACTTGGAGGCTTTCTTT. Amino acids: CAWSVEFEDLEAFF. The full variable domain, with the rest looked up from reference TRBV30 and TRBJ1-1, is SQTIHQWPATLVQPVGSPLSLECTVEGTSNPNLYWYRQAAGRGLQLLFYSVGIGQISSEVPQNLSASRPQDRQFILSSKKLLLSDSGFYLCAWSVEFEDLEAFFGQGTRLTVV.

The genes are TRBV4-1 and TRBJ2-1; D may be TRBD1 (6 bases). The CDR3 length is 17 residues. CDR1 MGHRA and CDR2 YSYEKL come from the germline V gene. V shed 1 base and J shed 10 bases, with 23 bases lying between them. CDR3 coding DNA: TGCGCCAGCAGCCAAGTCACAAAAGGGGGTGGAAGAAAGGAGCAGTTCTTC. The encoded protein is CASSQVTKGGGRKEQFF.

The chain links TRBV28 to TRBJ1-2; 9 nucleotides align to TRBD1. The junction had 8 bases not matched to a gene; V was cut back by 10 bases and J by 8 bases. The germline V gene encodes CDR1 MDHEN and CDR2 SYDVKM. The CDR3 has 12 residues. CDR3 residues: CAIGTGPFGYTF. CDR3 coding DNA: TGTGCCATCGGGACAGGGCCGTTCGGCTACACCTTC.

The chain employs TRBV5-6 and TRBJ2-3, with D maybe TRBD2 (6 bases). This CDR3 is built from 14 residues. The ends were cut back, 5 bases at V and 1 base at J, with 11 bases in the middle. Germline V gives CDR1 SGHDT, CDR2 YYEEEE. CDR3 DNA: TGTGCCAGCAGTCGGGACTTTGGCACAGATACGCAGTATTTT. Amino acids: CASSRDFGTDTQYF.

V gene TRBV27 combines with J gene TRBJ1-3; the D is unclear. Per germline, CDR1 MNHEY and CDR2 SMNVEV (reference sequence). This CDR3 is built from 14 residues. V lost 5 bases and J 0 bases, leaving 8 bases between the germline ends. CDR3: CASSVTYSGNTIYF. DNA of the CDR3: TGTGCCAGCAGTGTCACCTACTCTGGAAACACCATATATTTT.

The chain carries TRBV5-1 and TRBJ1-1, with 10 nucleotides matching TRBD1. The V gene's germline CDR1 is SGHRS and CDR2 YFSETQ. The CDR3 covers 17 residues. V shed 4 bases and J 0 bases; nucleotides not matched to a gene: 9. The DNA for the CDR3 is TGCGCCAGCAGCCTGTCGGGACAGGGGAGCATGAACACTGAAGCTTTCTTT. This encodes CASSLSGQGSMNTEAFF.

The V gene is TRBV6-5, the J gene TRBJ2-7; weak D call: TRBD2 (6 bases). Germline V gene data show CDR1 as MNHEY and CDR2 as SVGAGI. The CDR3 covers 14 residues. With 4 bases removed from V and 0 bases from J, the gap between germline ends came to 10 bases. The CDR3 loop is CASSFSGSSYEQYF. The CDR3, as DNA: TGTGCCAGCAGTTTTAGCGGAAGCTCCTACGAGCAGTACTTC.

This clone was seen only a few times. In DNA, the CDR3 is TGTGCCAGCAGCTCATACGACAGGAACACCGGGGAGCTGTTTTTT. It is translated as CASSSYDRNTGELFF. The chain joins TRBV5-4 to TRBJ2-2; a possible D gene is TRBD1 (5 bases). Germline V gene sequence: CDR1 SGHNT, CDR2 YYREEE (reference sequence). Between the trimmed V and J ends, which lost 3 bases and 1 base, there was a span of 10 bases. This CDR3 is 15 amino acids long.

V is TRBV5-3 and J is TRBJ1-1; no clear D. TRBV5-3 is marked as an open reading frame, function uncertain. The CDR3 is 15 residues long. V shed 4 bases and J shed 1 base, with 14 bases lying between them. The chain's CDR3 is CARSVARTTNTEAFF. The CDR3 coding sequence is TGTGCCAGAAGCGTCGCCAGGACGACGAACACTGAAGCTTTCTTT.

CDR3 nucleotides: TGTGCCAGCAGACCCAAGCCTTCAGGGGGGTCGAACACTGAAGCTTTCTTT. It translates to CASRPKPSGGSNTEAFF. The chain couples TRBV7-9 to TRBJ1-1; TRBD1 matches 7 bases. V lost 6 bases, J lost 1 base, and 14 bases stayed unmatched. This CDR3 has 17 residues. Germline V gene data show CDR1 as SEHNR and CDR2 as FQNEAQ (reference sequence).

This rearrangement joins TRBV10-3 to TRBJ1-2; 9 bases match TRBD1. The CDR3 has 14 amino acids. V lost 4 bases, J lost 4 bases, and 4 bases stayed unmatched. Germline values: CDR1 ENHRY, CDR2 SYGVKD. The CDR3 DNA sequence: TGTGCCATCAGTGGGGGGACAGGGCGCTATGGCTACACCTTC. This gives the protein CAISGGTGRYGYTF.

The chain links TRBV5-1 to TRBJ2-3, with 11 nucleotides matching TRBD1. V was clipped by 4 bases and J by 5 bases; unmatched bases: 12. Germline V gene data show CDR1 as SGHRS and CDR2 as YFSETQ. The CDR3 length is 17 residues. The CDR3 here is CASSPRDRGKLGDTQYF. DNA for the CDR3: TGCGCCAGCAGCCCTCGGGACAGGGGGAAACTGGGAGATACGCAGTATTTT.

The sample holds a few counts of this clone. The chain employs TRBV14 and TRBJ1-2; 8 bases agree with TRBD1. Germline CDR1 reads SGHDN; CDR2 reads FVKESK. After removal of 0 bases from V and 7 bases from J, the junction contained 4 bases not matched to a gene. This CDR3 has 14 amino acids. CDR3 amino acids: CASSQDQGAGGYTF. The CDR3 region has the DNA TGTGCCAGCAGCCAAGACCAGGGGGCAGGTGGCTACACCTTC.

This clone was picked up a small number of times. This chain connects TRBV28 to TRBJ2-7; D is possibly TRBD2 (5 bases). V was shortened by 3 bases and J by 5 bases, with 14 bases between the two germline ends. The CDR3 covers 14 residues. CDR1 is MDHEN, CDR2 SYDVKM, per germline. The CDR3 loop reads CASSLVGALHEQYF. The CDR3 DNA reads as TGTGCCAGCAGTTTGGTGGGAGCTCTCCACGAGCAGTACTTC.

This chain links TRBV30 with TRBJ2-1, with 12 bases matching TRBD1. This CDR3 contains 20 residues. The V gene end was trimmed by 4 bases and the J gene end by 1 base; junction bases not matched to a gene: 17. Germline CDR1 and CDR2: GTSNPN and SVGIG (reference sequence). CDR3 protein: CAWKPSGTGGLYLSYNEQFF. The CDR3 DNA sequence: TGTGCCTGGAAGCCCTCCGGGACAGGGGGCCTATACCTTTCCTACAATGAGCAGTTCTTC. The full variable domain, completed using reference TRBV30 and TRBJ2-1, is SQTIHQWPATLVQPVGSPLSLECTVEGTSNPNLYWYRQAAGRGLQLLFYSVGIGQISSEVPQNLSASRPQDRQFILSSKKLLLSDSGFYLCAWKPSGTGGLYLSYNEQFFGPGTRLTVL.

The chain has TRBV29-1 and TRBJ2-2; TRBD2 aligns across 8 bases. The CDR3 contains 15 residues. Per germline, CDR1 SQVTM and CDR2 ANQGSEA. V shed 4 bases, J shed 6 bases, and the junction held 10 bases outside the gene matches. This CDR3 is CSVAGSGNRAGELFF. The DNA for the CDR3 is TGCAGCGTTGCAGGTAGCGGGAATCGGGCCGGGGAGCTGTTTTTT.

V is TRBV2 and J is TRBJ1-5; D is unresolved. V was pared by 3 bases and J by 9 bases, with 9 bases between. Germline assignment: CDR1 SNHLY and CDR2 FYNNEI. The CDR3 is 12 amino acids. The CDR3 nucleotides are TGTGCCAGCAGTGACGGGTCTGGGCCCCAGCATTTT. Its protein is CASSDGSGPQHF.

The chain links TRBV18 to TRBJ1-2; no definite D call. Germline CDR1 and CDR2: KGHSH and LQKENI. Trimming cost V 0 bases and J 4 bases, with 9 bases left between them. This CDR3 is built from 14 residues. Written as DNA, the CDR3 is TGTGCCAGCTCACCACCCGACAAGCCCTATGGCTACACCTTC. This codes for CASSPPDKPYGYTF.

The rearrangement uses TRBV4-3 and TRBJ1-2, with D perhaps matching TRBD1 (5 bases). The CDR3 contains 15 residues. V lost 0 bases and J 2 bases, leaving 10 bases between the germline ends. Germline assignment: CDR1 LGHNA and CDR2 YSLEER. CDR3 DNA: TGCGCCAGCAGCCAAGATCCCCAGGGAAACTATGGCTACACCTTC. Protein product: CASSQDPQGNYGYTF.

The V call is TRBV5-1, the J call TRBJ1-2, with 8 nucleotides matching TRBD1. Germline V CDR1 and CDR2: SGHRS, YFSETQ. This CDR3 is 16 amino acids long. Germline trimming cut 0 bases from V and 2 bases from J; bases unmatched to any gene: 6. This CDR3 is CASSLAGTGTNYGYTF. The CDR3, as DNA: TGCGCCAGCAGCTTGGCCGGGACAGGCACGAACTATGGCTACACCTTC.

With regard to this clone: At one boundary the junction diverges from the germline segment, which might be a read error. The chain recombines TRBV7-7 with TRBJ2-1; tentative D call: TRBD2 (6 bases). CDR3 size: 12 residues. Per the germline V gene, CDR1 is SSHAT and CDR2 is FNYEAQ (reference sequence). In nucleotides, the CDR3 is TGTGCTAGCAGCTCCCCGGGACTCGAGCAGTTCTTC. The encoded protein is CASSSPGLEQFF.

This clone has more than one count but fewer than ten. This chain connects TRBV30 to TRBJ2-7; D is undetermined. Germline values: CDR1 GTSNPN, CDR2 SVGIG (reference sequence). The CDR3 covers 10 residues. V lost 2 bases and J 4 bases, leaving 3 bases between the germline ends. This chain's CDR3 is CAWSKYEQYF. The CDR3, as DNA: TGTGCCTGGAGTAAATACGAGCAGTACTTC.